The rows below give T cell receptor beta chains drawn from one sample of a study of T cell repertoires in ileal Crohn's disease. Profiled with immunoSEQ multiplex PCR; TCRdb holds only in-frame clones, not every one. The sample contains about 11,000 clones, around 77% of which appear only once. Sequenced input: ileal tissue. The receptors derive from an adult with Crohn's disease. Each CDR3 is given with its conserved first and last residue. The order of the fields is clone size, V gene, CDR3 length, J gene, D gene, CDR3 DNA, CDR3 protein. A D gene is named only where the DNA matches it firmly. Size tells how often a clone was seen (once, few, many) or the class of an expanded clone, and some rows leave it out.

clone_size: -
v_call: TRBV4-2
cdr3_length: 14
j_call: TRBJ2-2
d_call: TRBD2
cdr3_nt: TGTGCCAGCAGCCCCGCGGGGGACACCGGGGAGCTGTTTTTT
cdr3_aa: CASSPAGDTGELFF

clone_size: -
v_call: TRBV4-1
cdr3_length: 16
j_call: TRBJ1-3
d_call: -
cdr3_nt: TGCGCCAGCAGCCAAGAGGATTTGGGGGCGGGAAACACCATATATTTT
cdr3_aa: CASSQEDLGAGNTIYF

clone_size: -
v_call: TRBV11-2
cdr3_length: 13
j_call: TRBJ1-5
d_call: TRBD1
cdr3_nt: TGTGCCAGCAGCGAGGGCAGGGGGCAGCCCCAGCATTTT
cdr3_aa: CASSEGRGQPQHF

clone_size: few
v_call: TRBV11-2
cdr3_length: 16
j_call: TRBJ2-2
d_call: TRBD1
cdr3_nt: TGTGCCAGCAGCTTAGTCGGGACAGGGATGACCGGGGAGCTGTTTTTT
cdr3_aa: CASSLVGTGMTGELFF

clone_size: -
v_call: TRBV28
cdr3_length: 18
j_call: TRBJ2-1
d_call: TRBD2
cdr3_nt: TGTGCCAGCAGTTTAGTAGGGCCCGGGAGGGCCAGGAGTAATGAGCAGTTCTTC
cdr3_aa: CASSLVGPGRARSNEQFF

clone_size: -
v_call: TRBV28
cdr3_length: 19
j_call: TRBJ1-5
d_call: -
cdr3_nt: TGTGCCAGCAGTTTACCCGAGCGGAGACGCGTGTATAGCAATCAGCCCCAGCATTTT
cdr3_aa: CASSLPERRRVYSNQPQHF

clone_size: -
v_call: TRBV18
cdr3_length: 15
j_call: TRBJ1-1
d_call: -
cdr3_nt: TGTGCCAGCTCACCCCCCGGGACACCGAACACTGAAGCTTTCTTT
cdr3_aa: CASSPPGTPNTEAFF

clone_size: once
v_call: TRBV6-5
cdr3_length: 15
j_call: TRBJ2-7
d_call: -
cdr3_nt: TGTGCCAGCAGTTACTCTGGGAGGAGCTCCTACGAGCAGTACTTC
cdr3_aa: CASSYSGRSSYEQYF

clone_size: -
v_call: TRBV19
cdr3_length: 13
j_call: TRBJ2-3
d_call: -
cdr3_nt: TGTGCCAGTAGTAGCGGATTGCCAGATACGCAGTATTTT
cdr3_aa: CASSSGLPDTQYF

clone_size: -
v_call: TRBV30
cdr3_length: 17
j_call: TRBJ2-7
d_call: TRBD1
cdr3_nt: TGTGCCTGGAGTGTAGGGCCCATCGGGCAGGGGGCCTACGAGCAGTACTTC
cdr3_aa: CAWSVGPIGQGAYEQYF

clone_size: -
v_call: TRBV18
cdr3_length: 12
j_call: TRBJ2-7
d_call: -
cdr3_nt: TGTGCCAGCTCACCTAACTCCTACGAGCAGTACTTC
cdr3_aa: CASSPNSYEQYF

clone_size: once
v_call: TRBV4-1
cdr3_length: 14
j_call: TRBJ2-7
d_call: -
cdr3_nt: TGCGCCAGCAGCCCCGTAACTAGGAGTGGCGAGCAGTACTTC
cdr3_aa: CASSPVTRSGEQYF

clone_size: -
v_call: TRBV18
cdr3_length: 18
j_call: TRBJ1-3
d_call: TRBD1
cdr3_nt: TGTGCCAGCTCACTTTCTCGACAGGGGGCCAACTCTGGAAACACCATATATTTT
cdr3_aa: CASSLSRQGANSGNTIYF

clone_size: -
v_call: TRBV27
cdr3_length: 14
j_call: TRBJ2-3
d_call: -
cdr3_nt: TGTGCCAGCAGTTTTGGTTCAGTCCCAGATACGCAGTATTTT
cdr3_aa: CASSFGSVPDTQYF

clone_size: once
v_call: TRBV7-6
cdr3_length: 16
j_call: TRBJ2-2
d_call: -
cdr3_nt: TGTGCCAGCAGCCCCCGGTATGAGGCGAACACCGGGGAGCTGTTTTTT
cdr3_aa: CASSPRYEANTGELFF

clone_size: few
v_call: TRBV6-4
cdr3_length: 14
j_call: TRBJ2-7
d_call: TRBD1
cdr3_nt: TGTGCCAGCAGTGACTCCGGGACAGGGGTAAAGCAGTACTTC
cdr3_aa: CASSDSGTGVKQYF

clone_size: -
v_call: TRBV29-1
cdr3_length: 12
j_call: TRBJ1-1
d_call: TRBD1
cdr3_nt: TGCAGCGTCCGACAGGGGGTTACTGAAGCTTTCTTT
cdr3_aa: CSVRQGVTEAFF

clone_size: -
v_call: TRBV28
cdr3_length: 14
j_call: TRBJ2-1
d_call: TRBD2
cdr3_nt: TGTGCCAGCAGGGTAAGCGGGACTTGGGGTGAGCAGTTCTTC
cdr3_aa: CASRVSGTWGEQFF

clone_size: -
v_call: TRBV28
cdr3_length: 13
j_call: TRBJ1-2
d_call: -
cdr3_nt: TGTGCCAGCAGCTCCCTAGACTGGAGGGGCTACACCTTC
cdr3_aa: CASSSLDWRGYTF

clone_size: once
v_call: TRBV6-1
cdr3_length: 14
j_call: TRBJ1-1
d_call: -
cdr3_nt: TGTGCCAGCAGTCAACTAGGACGTTACGATGAAGCTTTCTTT
cdr3_aa: CASSQLGRYDEAFF

clone_size: medium-sized
v_call: TRBV2
cdr3_length: 14
j_call: TRBJ1-4
d_call: TRBD1
cdr3_nt: TGTGCCAGCAGTAACGACAGGGGAGATGAAAAACTGTTTTTT
cdr3_aa: CASSNDRGDEKLFF

clone_size: -
v_call: TRBV4-3
cdr3_length: 14
j_call: TRBJ1-2
d_call: -
cdr3_nt: TGCGCCAGCAGCCACCCCAGGGCAGGGGATGGCTACACCTTC
cdr3_aa: CASSHPRAGDGYTF

clone_size: -
v_call: TRBV6-5
cdr3_length: 15
j_call: TRBJ1-1
d_call: -
cdr3_nt: TGTGCCAGCAGTTACTCGGACAAAGGTAATACTGAAGCTTTCTTT
cdr3_aa: CASSYSDKGNTEAFF

clone_size: few
v_call: TRBV28
cdr3_length: 14
j_call: TRBJ1-1
d_call: -
cdr3_nt: TGTGCCAGCAGTTTACAGGGTCGAGGAACTGAAGCTTTCTTT
cdr3_aa: CASSLQGRGTEAFF

clone_size: -
v_call: TRBV10-2
cdr3_length: 13
j_call: TRBJ1-2
d_call: -
cdr3_nt: TGCGCCAGCAGTCAGAGGGATAACTATGGCTACACCTTC
cdr3_aa: CASSQRDNYGYTF

clone_size: few
v_call: TRBV27
cdr3_length: 14
j_call: TRBJ2-7
d_call: TRBD1
cdr3_nt: TGTGCCAGCAGTTTATTGGACAGGGGCTACGAGCAGTACTTC
cdr3_aa: CASSLLDRGYEQYF

clone_size: -
v_call: TRBV30
cdr3_length: 16
j_call: TRBJ1-6
d_call: -
cdr3_nt: TGTGCCTGGAGTGTACGATTCGGACTAGGGGTATCACCCCTCCACTTT
cdr3_aa: CAWSVRFGLGVSPLHF

clone_size: -
v_call: TRBV6-5
cdr3_length: 13
j_call: TRBJ2-2
d_call: -
cdr3_nt: TGTGCCAGCAGCACAGGCAACACCGGGGAGCTGTTTTTT
cdr3_aa: CASSTGNTGELFF

clone_size: -
v_call: TRBV5-4
cdr3_length: 14
j_call: TRBJ2-3
d_call: TRBD2
cdr3_nt: TGTGCCAGCAGCCCAAGCGGGAGCTGGGATACGCAGTATTTT
cdr3_aa: CASSPSGSWDTQYF

clone_size: -
v_call: TRBV5-5
cdr3_length: 15
j_call: TRBJ2-5
d_call: -
cdr3_nt: TGTGCCAGCAGCTTGGAGGCTAGCGCTCAAGAGACCCAGTACTTC
cdr3_aa: CASSLEASAQETQYF

clone_size: -
v_call: TRBV5-1
cdr3_length: 15
j_call: TRBJ2-2
d_call: -
cdr3_nt: TGCGCCAGCAGCAGCCGACCGGAGTCCCCCGGGGAGCTGTTTTTT
cdr3_aa: CASSSRPESPGELFF

clone_size: -
v_call: TRBV7-6
cdr3_length: 12
j_call: TRBJ1-2
d_call: TRBD1
cdr3_nt: TGTGCCAGCAGCCGGACAGGGATGGGCTACACCTTC
cdr3_aa: CASSRTGMGYTF

clone_size: -
v_call: TRBV5-4
cdr3_length: 13
j_call: TRBJ2-5
d_call: -
cdr3_nt: TGTGCCAGCAGCATTACCCAGCGGGAGACCCAGTACTTC
cdr3_aa: CASSITQRETQYF

clone_size: -
v_call: TRBV18
cdr3_length: 15
j_call: TRBJ2-2
d_call: -
cdr3_nt: TGTGCCAGCTCTGAGGCACTAGCTGCGACCGGGGAGCTGTTTTTT
cdr3_aa: CASSEALAATGELFF

clone_size: -
v_call: TRBV30
cdr3_length: 14
j_call: TRBJ2-1
d_call: TRBD2
cdr3_nt: TGTGCCTGGACCATCGGGGGGGGACGGTATGAGCAGTTCTTC
cdr3_aa: CAWTIGGGRYEQFF

clone_size: -
v_call: TRBV29-1
cdr3_length: 12
j_call: TRBJ2-4
d_call: TRBD2
cdr3_nt: TGCAGCGGGGAGGGACTGGGAAACATTCAGTACTTC
cdr3_aa: CSGEGLGNIQYF

clone_size: -
v_call: TRBV4-3
cdr3_length: 17
j_call: TRBJ1-2
d_call: -
cdr3_nt: TGCGCCAGCAGCCAAGATCACGGGGGCGGGGGCTACTATGGCTACACCTTC
cdr3_aa: CASSQDHGGGGYYGYTF

clone_size: once
v_call: TRBV30
cdr3_length: 14
j_call: TRBJ2-7
d_call: TRBD2
cdr3_nt: TGTGCCTGGAGTTTATGGACTAGCGGGAACGAGCAGTACTTC
cdr3_aa: CAWSLWTSGNEQYF

clone_size: -
v_call: TRBV7-2
cdr3_length: 15
j_call: TRBJ2-2
d_call: -
cdr3_nt: TGTGCCAGCAGCTTATTAGCAGCTAACACCGGGGAGCTGTTTTTT
cdr3_aa: CASSLLAANTGELFF

clone_size: -
v_call: TRBV9
cdr3_length: 15
j_call: TRBJ1-3
d_call: -
cdr3_nt: TGTGCCAGCAGCGTAGGACAGTTTCCTGGAAACACCATATATTTT
cdr3_aa: CASSVGQFPGNTIYF

clone_size: -
v_call: TRBV6-1
cdr3_length: 15
j_call: TRBJ2-1
d_call: TRBD2
cdr3_nt: TGTGCCAGCGGAAAGACTAGCGGGAGATACAATGAGCAGTTCTTC
cdr3_aa: CASGKTSGRYNEQFF

clone_size: -
v_call: TRBV6-5
cdr3_length: 13
j_call: TRBJ2-7
d_call: -
cdr3_nt: TGTGCCAGCAGAACTCCTTTCCGGGGCGGGGAGTACTTC
cdr3_aa: CASRTPFRGGEYF

clone_size: few
v_call: TRBV29-1
cdr3_length: 13
j_call: TRBJ1-1
d_call: TRBD1
cdr3_nt: TGCAGCGTGAGGGACAGGGCAGGCACTGAAGCTTTCTTT
cdr3_aa: CSVRDRAGTEAFF

clone_size: -
v_call: TRBV2
cdr3_length: 16
j_call: TRBJ1-6
d_call: TRBD1
cdr3_nt: TGTGCCAGCAGGGGACAGGGGAGGGACTATAATTCACCCCTCCACTTT
cdr3_aa: CASRGQGRDYNSPLHF

clone_size: -
v_call: TRBV5-1
cdr3_length: 14
j_call: TRBJ2-3
d_call: -
cdr3_nt: TGCGCCAGCAGCTTGGCCTCTAGCACAGATACGCAGTATTTT
cdr3_aa: CASSLASSTDTQYF

clone_size: -
v_call: TRBV27
cdr3_length: 15
j_call: TRBJ2-7
d_call: -
cdr3_nt: TGTGCCAGCAGTTTGCAGTCTGGGGCTTTCTACGAGCAGTACTTC
cdr3_aa: CASSLQSGAFYEQYF

clone_size: -
v_call: TRBV15
cdr3_length: 15
j_call: TRBJ1-2
d_call: TRBD1
cdr3_nt: TGTGCCACCAGCAGAGTCGGACAGGGGGTCTATGGCTACACCTTC
cdr3_aa: CATSRVGQGVYGYTF